Below are 6 T cell receptor beta chains sequenced from a single sample in a study of cytomegalovirus exposure and HLA in healthy donors (dated by TCRdb to about 2017). The library was prepared using the immunoSEQ multiplex PCR assay. For the multiplex PCR, a mixture combining 60 forward primers for TCR Vbeta segments and 13 reverse primers for TCR Jbeta segments was used. Here the immuneACCESS table is served through TCRdb, limited to in-frame sequences with V and J called. Missing clones are a known gap in these copies; in checked studies unresolved V genes cover under half, and the rest lacks a known reason. This sample is represented by around 200,000 clones; 82% of them were singletons. Nearly 6% of the sample is in the top ten clones. Sequencing input: PBMCs. The receptor set was obtained from a middle-aged man in good health and CMV-seropositive.

The V and J genes are TRBV4-2 and TRBJ2-1, with a tentative D call TRBD2 (6 bases). This CDR3 contains 17 residues. Germline CDR1 is LGHNA and CDR2 is YNFKEQ. Trimming stripped 1 base from V and 3 bases from J, with 16 bases between. The CDR3 loop reads CASSQGGGRRGYNEQFF. The CDR3 DNA reads TGTGCCAGCAGCCAAGGGGGAGGTCGAAGGGGCTACAATGAGCAGTTCTTC.

The chain combines TRBV28 with TRBJ1-1, with D maybe TRBD1 (6 bases). The germline CDR1 and CDR2 sequences are MDHEN and SYDVKM. The V end lost 6 bases, the J end lost 12 bases, and 17 bases lay between the germline ends. The CDR3 runs 12 residues. The chain's CDR3 is CASSVQGTTSFF. The CDR3 region has the DNA TGTGCCAGCAGCGTACAGGGAACGACATCTTTCTTT.

This sequence joins TRBV27 and TRBJ1-1; possible D gene TRBD1, 6 bases. Trimming took off 5 bases at V and 1 base at J, with 23 bases between the two ends. Germline V gene data show CDR1 as MNHEY and CDR2 as SMNVEV (reference sequence). This CDR3 has 18 amino acids. The CDR3 loop is CASSETGSEAIWNTEAFF. CDR3 in DNA: TGTGCCAGCAGTGAAACAGGGAGTGAGGCGATCTGGAACACTGAAGCTTTCTTT.

The rearrangement links TRBV4-1 to TRBJ1-1, with D unclear. Per germline, CDR1 MGHRA and CDR2 YSYEKL. The V gene lost 5 bases and the J gene lost 1 base, with 23 bases spanning the gap. The CDR3 totals 18 residues. The CDR3 DNA reads TGCGCCAGCAGCAAAACCCGCGCTGGAACTCGGGAGAACACTGAAGCTTTCTTT. Its protein is CASSKTRAGTRENTEAFF.

The chain is built from TRBV27 and TRBJ2-7; 10 nucleotides line up with TRBD1. V gave up 4 bases and J gave up 4 bases; unmatched junction bases: 7. The CDR3 extends over 15 amino acids. Germline V lookup: CDR1 MNHEY, CDR2 SMNVEV (reference sequence). CDR3 in amino acids: CASSSSGTGDYEQYV. The CDR3 coding sequence is TGTGCCAGCAGTTCCTCCGGGACAGGGGATTACGAGCAGTACGTC.

The chain couples TRBV5-6 to TRBJ2-3, with 10 nucleotides matching TRBD2. CDR1 is SGHDT and CDR2 is YYEEEE in the germline V gene. J was trimmed by 0 bases and V by 1 base; bases with no gene match: 11. There are 19 residues in the CDR3. This CDR3 reads CASSLQAGGPHTSTDTQYF. The DNA for the CDR3 is TGTGCCAGCAGCTTGCAAGCGGGAGGGCCCCATACTAGCACAGATACGCAGTATTTT.